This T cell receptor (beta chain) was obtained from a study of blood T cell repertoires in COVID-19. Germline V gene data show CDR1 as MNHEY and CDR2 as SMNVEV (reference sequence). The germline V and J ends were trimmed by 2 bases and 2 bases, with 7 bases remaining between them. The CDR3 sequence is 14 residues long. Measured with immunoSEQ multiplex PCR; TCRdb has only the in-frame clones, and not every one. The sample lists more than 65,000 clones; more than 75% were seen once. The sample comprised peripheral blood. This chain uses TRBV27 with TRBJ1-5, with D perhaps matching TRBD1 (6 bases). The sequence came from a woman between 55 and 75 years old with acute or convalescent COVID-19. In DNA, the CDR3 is TGTGCCAGCAGTTTAAACAGGGGCAATCAGCCCCAGCATTTT. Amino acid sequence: CASSLNRGNQPQHF.